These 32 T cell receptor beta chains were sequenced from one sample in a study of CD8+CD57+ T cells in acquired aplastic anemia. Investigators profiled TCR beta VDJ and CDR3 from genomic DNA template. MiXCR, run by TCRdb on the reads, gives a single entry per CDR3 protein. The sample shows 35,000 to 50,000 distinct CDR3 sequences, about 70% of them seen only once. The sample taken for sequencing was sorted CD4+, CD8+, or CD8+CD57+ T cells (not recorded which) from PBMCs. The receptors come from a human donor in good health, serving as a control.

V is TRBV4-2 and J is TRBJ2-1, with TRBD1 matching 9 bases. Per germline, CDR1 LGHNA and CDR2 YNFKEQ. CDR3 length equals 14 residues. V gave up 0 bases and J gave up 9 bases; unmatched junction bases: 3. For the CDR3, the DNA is TGTGCCAGCAGCCAAGACGGACAGGGGACTGAGCAGTTCTTC. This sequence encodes CASSQDGQGTEQFF.

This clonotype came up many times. For the CDR3, the DNA is TGTGCCAGCAGCATCAGTAATGAGCAGTTCTTC. It yields the protein CASSISNEQFF. The V gene is TRBV13, the J gene TRBJ2-1; D gene unclear. The V end lost 5 bases, the J end lost 7 bases, and 6 bases lay between the germline ends. CDR1 is PRHDT and CDR2 is FYEKMQ in the germline V gene (reference sequence). The CDR3 length is 11 residues.

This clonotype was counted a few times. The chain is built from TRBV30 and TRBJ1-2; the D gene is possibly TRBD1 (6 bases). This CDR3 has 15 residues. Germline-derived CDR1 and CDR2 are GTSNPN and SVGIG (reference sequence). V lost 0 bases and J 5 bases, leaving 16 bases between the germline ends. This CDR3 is CAWSVGQPDPYGYTF. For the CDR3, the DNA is TGTGCCTGGAGTGTCGGACAGCCAGACCCGTATGGCTACACCTTC.

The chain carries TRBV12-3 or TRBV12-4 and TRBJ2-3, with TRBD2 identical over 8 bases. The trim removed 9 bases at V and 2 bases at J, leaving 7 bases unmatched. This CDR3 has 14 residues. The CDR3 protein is CASMIAGNTDTQYF. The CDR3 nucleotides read TGTGCCAGTATGATAGCGGGGAACACAGATACGCAGTATTTT.

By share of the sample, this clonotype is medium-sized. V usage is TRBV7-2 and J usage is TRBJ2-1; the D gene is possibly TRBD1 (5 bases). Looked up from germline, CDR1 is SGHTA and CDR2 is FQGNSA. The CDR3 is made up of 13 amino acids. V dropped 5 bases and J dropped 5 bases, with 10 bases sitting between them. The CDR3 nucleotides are TGTGCCAGCAGCCTCACAGGAAACAATGAGCAGTTCTTC. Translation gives CASSLTGNNEQFF. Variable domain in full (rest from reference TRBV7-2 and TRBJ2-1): GAGVSQSPSNKVTEKGKDVELRCDPISGHTALYWYRQSLGQGLEFLIYFQGNSAPDKSGLPSDRFSAERTGGSVSTLTIQRTQQEDSAVYLCASSLTGNNEQFFGPGTRLTVL.

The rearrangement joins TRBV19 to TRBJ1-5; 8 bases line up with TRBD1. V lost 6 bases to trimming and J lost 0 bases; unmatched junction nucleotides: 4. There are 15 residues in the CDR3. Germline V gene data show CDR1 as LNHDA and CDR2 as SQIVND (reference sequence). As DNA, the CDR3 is TGTGCCAGTAGACTACAGGGGGTTAGCAATCAGCCCCAGCATTTT. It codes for CASRLQGVSNQPQHF.

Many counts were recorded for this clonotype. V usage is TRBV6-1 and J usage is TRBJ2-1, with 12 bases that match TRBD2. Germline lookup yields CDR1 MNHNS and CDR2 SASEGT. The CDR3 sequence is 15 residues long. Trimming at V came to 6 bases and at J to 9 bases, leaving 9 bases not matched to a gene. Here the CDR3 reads CASRGLAGWGIEQFF. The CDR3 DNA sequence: TGTGCCAGCAGGGGACTAGCGGGCTGGGGCATTGAGCAGTTCTTC.

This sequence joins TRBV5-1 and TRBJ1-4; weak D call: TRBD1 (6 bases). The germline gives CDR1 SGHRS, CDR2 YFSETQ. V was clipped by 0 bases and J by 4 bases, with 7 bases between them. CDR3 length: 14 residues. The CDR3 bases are TGCGCCAGCAGCTTGGTACAGGGTAATGAAAAACTGTTTTTT. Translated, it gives CASSLVQGNEKLFF. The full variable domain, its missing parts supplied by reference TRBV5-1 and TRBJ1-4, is KAGVTQTPRYLIKTRGQQVTLSCSPISGHRSVSWYQQTPGQGLQFLFEYFSETQRNKGNFPGRFSGRQFSNSRSEMNVSTLELGDSALYLCASSLVQGNEKLFFGSGTQLSVL.

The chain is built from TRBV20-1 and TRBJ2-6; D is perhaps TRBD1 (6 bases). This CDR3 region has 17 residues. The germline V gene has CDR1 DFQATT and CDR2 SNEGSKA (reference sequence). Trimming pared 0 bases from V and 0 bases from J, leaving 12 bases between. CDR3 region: CSAREEDRSSGANVLTF. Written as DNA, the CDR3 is TGCAGTGCTAGAGAAGAGGACAGAAGCTCTGGGGCCAACGTCCTGACTTTC.

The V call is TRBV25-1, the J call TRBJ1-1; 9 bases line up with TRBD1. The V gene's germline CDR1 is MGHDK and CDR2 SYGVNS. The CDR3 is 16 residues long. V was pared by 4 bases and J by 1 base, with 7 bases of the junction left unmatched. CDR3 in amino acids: CASSAVDRGPNTEAFF. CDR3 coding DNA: TGTGCCAGCAGTGCCGTGGACAGGGGACCGAACACTGAAGCTTTCTTT.

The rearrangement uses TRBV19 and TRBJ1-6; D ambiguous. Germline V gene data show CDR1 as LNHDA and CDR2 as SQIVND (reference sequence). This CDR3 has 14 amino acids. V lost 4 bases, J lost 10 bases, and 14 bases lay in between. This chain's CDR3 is CASSREARGSPLHF. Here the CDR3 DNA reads TGTGCCAGTAGTAGGGAGGCCCGGGGATCACCCCTCCACTTT.

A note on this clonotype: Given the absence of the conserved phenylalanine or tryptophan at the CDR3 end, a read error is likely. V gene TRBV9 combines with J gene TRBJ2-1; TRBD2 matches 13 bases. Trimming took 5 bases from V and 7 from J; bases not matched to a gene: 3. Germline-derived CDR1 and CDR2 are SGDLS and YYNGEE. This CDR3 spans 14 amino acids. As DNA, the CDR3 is TGTGCCAGCAGTGGACTAGCGGGAGAGAATGAGCAGTTCTCC. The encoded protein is CASSGLAGENEQFS.

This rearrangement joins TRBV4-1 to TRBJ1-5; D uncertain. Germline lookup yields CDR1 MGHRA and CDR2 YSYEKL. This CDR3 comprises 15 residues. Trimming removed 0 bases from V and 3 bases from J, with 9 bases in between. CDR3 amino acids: CASSQEERVNQPQHF. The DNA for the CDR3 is TGCGCCAGCAGCCAAGAGGAAAGAGTCAATCAGCCCCAGCATTTT.

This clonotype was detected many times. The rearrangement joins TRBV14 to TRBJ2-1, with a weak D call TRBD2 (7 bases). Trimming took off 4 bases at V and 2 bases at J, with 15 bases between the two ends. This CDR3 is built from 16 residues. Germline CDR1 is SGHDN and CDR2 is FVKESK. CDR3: CASSRPGGQTYNEQFF. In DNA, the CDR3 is TGTGCCAGCAGCCGCCCGGGGGGCCAAACCTACAATGAGCAGTTCTTC.

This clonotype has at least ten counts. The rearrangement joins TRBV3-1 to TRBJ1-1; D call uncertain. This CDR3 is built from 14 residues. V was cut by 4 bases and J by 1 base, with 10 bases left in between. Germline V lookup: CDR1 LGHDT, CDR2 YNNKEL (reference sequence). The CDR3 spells CASSPWRENTEAFF. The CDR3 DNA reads TGTGCCAGCAGCCCCTGGCGGGAGAACACTGAAGCTTTCTTT.

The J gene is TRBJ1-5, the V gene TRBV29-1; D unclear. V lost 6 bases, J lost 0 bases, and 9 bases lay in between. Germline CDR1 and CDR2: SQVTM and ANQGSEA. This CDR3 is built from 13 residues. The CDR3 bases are TGCAGCGTAGCCCGCGGTAGCAATCAGCCCCAGCATTTT. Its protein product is CSVARGSNQPQHF.

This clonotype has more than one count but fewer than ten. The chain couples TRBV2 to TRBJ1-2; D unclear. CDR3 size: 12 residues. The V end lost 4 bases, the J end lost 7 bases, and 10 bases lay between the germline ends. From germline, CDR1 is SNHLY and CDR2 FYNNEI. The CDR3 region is CASSAEGGGYTF. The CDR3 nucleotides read TGTGCCAGCAGTGCGGAAGGAGGTGGCTACACCTTC.

The CDR3 DNA is TGTGCCAGCAACCAGGGGGGCAACGCGAATACGCAGTATTTT. This translates into CASNQGGNANTQYF. The chain joins TRBV7-9 to TRBJ2-3, with D possibly being TRBD1 (7 bases). V lost 7 bases, J lost 7 bases, and 18 bases lay in between. The CDR3 has 14 residues. Per the germline V gene, CDR1 is SEHNR and CDR2 is FQNEAQ (reference sequence).

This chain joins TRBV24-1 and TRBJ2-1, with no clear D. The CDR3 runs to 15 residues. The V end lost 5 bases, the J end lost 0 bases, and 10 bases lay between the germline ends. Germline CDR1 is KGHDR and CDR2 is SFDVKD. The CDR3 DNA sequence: TGTGCCACCAGTGGTCGGGCGAGCTCCTACAATGAGCAGTTCTTC. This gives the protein CATSGRASSYNEQFF.

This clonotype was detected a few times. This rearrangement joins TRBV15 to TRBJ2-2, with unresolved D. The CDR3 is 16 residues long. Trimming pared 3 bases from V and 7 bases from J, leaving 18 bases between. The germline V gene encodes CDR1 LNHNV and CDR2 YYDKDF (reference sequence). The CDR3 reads CATSSVGGNKGGELFF. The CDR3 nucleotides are TGTGCCACCAGCAGCGTGGGTGGGAATAAAGGCGGGGAGCTGTTTTTT.

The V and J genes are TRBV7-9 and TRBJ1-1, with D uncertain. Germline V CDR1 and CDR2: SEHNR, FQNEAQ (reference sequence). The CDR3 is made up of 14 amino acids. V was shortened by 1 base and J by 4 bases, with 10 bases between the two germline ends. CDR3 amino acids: CASSLGTIPTEAFF. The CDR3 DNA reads TGTGCCAGCAGCTTAGGGACGATTCCCACTGAAGCTTTCTTT. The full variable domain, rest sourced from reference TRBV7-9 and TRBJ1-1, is DTGVSQNPRHKITKRGQNVTFRCDPISEHNRLYWYRQTLGQGPEFLTYFQNEAQLEKSRLLSDRFSAERPKGSFSTLEIQRTEQGDSAMYLCASSLGTIPTEAFFGQGTRLTVV.

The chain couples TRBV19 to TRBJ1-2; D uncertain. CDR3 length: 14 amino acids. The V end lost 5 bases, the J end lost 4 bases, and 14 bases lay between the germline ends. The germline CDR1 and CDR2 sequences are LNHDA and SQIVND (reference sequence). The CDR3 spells CASSEVSSRYGYTF. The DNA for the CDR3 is TGTGCCAGTAGTGAGGTTTCCTCTCGCTATGGCTACACCTTC.

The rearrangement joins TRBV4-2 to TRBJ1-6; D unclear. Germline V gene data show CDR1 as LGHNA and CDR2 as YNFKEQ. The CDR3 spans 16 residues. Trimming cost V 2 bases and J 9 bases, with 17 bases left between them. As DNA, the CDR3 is TGTGCCAGCAGCCAATCCGAGGTAGGGCGTTCTTCACCCCTCCACTTT. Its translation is CASSQSEVGRSSPLHF.

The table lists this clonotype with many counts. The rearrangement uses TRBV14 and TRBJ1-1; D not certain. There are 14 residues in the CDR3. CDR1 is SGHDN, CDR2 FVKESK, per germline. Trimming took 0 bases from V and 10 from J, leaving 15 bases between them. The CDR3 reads CASSQDRFREGAFF. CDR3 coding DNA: TGTGCCAGCAGCCAAGACCGATTTAGGGAAGGAGCTTTCTTT.

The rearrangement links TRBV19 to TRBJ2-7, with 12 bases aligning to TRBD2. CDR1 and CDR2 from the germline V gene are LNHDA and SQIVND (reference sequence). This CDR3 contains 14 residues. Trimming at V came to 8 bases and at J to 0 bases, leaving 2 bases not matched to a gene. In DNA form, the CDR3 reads TGTGCCAGTCCGACTAGCGGGAGCTCCTACGAGCAGTACGTC. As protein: CASPTSGSSYEQYV.

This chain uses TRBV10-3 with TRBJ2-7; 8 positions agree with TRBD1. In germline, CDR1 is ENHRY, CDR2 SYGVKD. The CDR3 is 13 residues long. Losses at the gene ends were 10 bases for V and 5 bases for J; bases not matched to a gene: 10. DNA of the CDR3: TGTGCCAGCAGCCGGGACAGGCGGGACGAGCAGTACTTC. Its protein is CASSRDRRDEQYF.

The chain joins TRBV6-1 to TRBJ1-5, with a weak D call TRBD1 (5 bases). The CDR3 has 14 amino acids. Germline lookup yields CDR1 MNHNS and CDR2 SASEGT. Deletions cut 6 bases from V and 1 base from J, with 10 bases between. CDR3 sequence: CASRDNFSNQPQHF. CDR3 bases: TGTGCCAGCAGGGACAACTTCAGCAATCAGCCCCAGCATTTT.

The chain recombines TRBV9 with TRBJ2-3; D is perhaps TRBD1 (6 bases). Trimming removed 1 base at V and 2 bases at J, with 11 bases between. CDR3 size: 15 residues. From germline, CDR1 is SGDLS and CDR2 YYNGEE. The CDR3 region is CASSVKGQHTDTQYF. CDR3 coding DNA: TGTGCCAGCAGCGTAAAAGGACAGCACACAGATACGCAGTATTTT. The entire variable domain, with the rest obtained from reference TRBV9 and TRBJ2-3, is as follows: DSGVTQTPKHLITATGQRVTLRCSPRSGDLSVYWYQQSLDQGLQFLIQYYNGEERAKGNILERFSAQQFPDLHSELNLSSLELGDSALYFCASSVKGQHTDTQYFGPGTRLTVL.

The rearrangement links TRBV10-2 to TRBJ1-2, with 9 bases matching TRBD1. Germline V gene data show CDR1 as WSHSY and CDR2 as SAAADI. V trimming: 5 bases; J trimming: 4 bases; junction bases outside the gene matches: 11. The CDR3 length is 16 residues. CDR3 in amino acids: CASSRGQGPAPYGYTF. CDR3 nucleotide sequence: TGCGCCAGCAGTCGCGGACAGGGGCCTGCTCCCTATGGCTACACCTTC.

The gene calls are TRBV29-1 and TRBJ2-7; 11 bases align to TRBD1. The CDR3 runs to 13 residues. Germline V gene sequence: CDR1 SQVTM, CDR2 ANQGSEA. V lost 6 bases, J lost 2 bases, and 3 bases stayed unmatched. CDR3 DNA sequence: TGCAGCGTGCGGGGACAGGGGGCCTACGAGCAGTACTTC. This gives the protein CSVRGQGAYEQYF.

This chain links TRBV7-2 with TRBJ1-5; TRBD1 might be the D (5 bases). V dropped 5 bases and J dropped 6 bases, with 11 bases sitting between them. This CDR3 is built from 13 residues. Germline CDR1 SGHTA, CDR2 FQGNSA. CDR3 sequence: CASSHRDAQPQHF. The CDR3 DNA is TGTGCCAGCAGCCACCGGGACGCTCAGCCCCAGCATTTT.

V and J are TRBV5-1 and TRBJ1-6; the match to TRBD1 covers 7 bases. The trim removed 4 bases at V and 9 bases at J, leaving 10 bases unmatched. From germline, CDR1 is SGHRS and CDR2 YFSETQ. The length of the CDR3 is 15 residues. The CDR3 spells CASSREGDSSSPLHF. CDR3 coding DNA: TGCGCCAGCAGCCGTGAAGGGGACAGCAGTTCACCCCTCCACTTT. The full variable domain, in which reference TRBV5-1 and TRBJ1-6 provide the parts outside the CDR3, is KAGVTQTPRYLIKTRGQQVTLSCSPISGHRSVSWYQQTPGQGLQFLFEYFSETQRNKGNFPGRFSGRQFSNSRSEMNVSTLELGDSALYLCASSREGDSSSPLHFGNGTRLTVT.